A single sample gave rise to the 6 T cell receptor beta chains below, sequenced in a study of post-analysis software for immune sequencing data. For these receptors, no antigen is known. Study-level points and caveats: Patients showed TRBV5-6, TRBV5-1 and TRBV20-1 among 4 or 5 TRBV segments more frequent than in controls.

Each TCR beta cDNA library carried unique molecular identifiers. Via MiXCR, TCRdb re-called the PCR reads, giving one row per CDR3 protein. The table lists approximately 400,000 distinct CDR3 sequences, 30% to 45% of them singletons, with 13% in the top ten. Sequenced input: blood. The receptors were sampled from a girl aged 10-17 years with multiple sclerosis.

In its sample, this clonotype was seen a few times. Written as DNA, the CDR3 is TGTGCCAGCAGTTTATTTGGCGATACGCAGTATTTT. The encoded protein is CASSLFGDTQYF. The chain combines TRBV27 with TRBJ2-3; D gene unclear. Trimming took 1 base from V and 6 from J, leaving 5 bases between them. CDR1 is MNHEY, CDR2 SMNVEV, per germline (reference sequence). The CDR3 runs 12 residues.

This chain connects TRBV5-1 to TRBJ1-2; TRBD1 might be the D (6 bases). The CDR3 is made up of 14 amino acids. Germline V gene data show CDR1 as SGHRS and CDR2 as YFSETQ. The germline V and J ends were trimmed by 4 bases and 2 bases, with 12 bases remaining between them. The CDR3: CASSAGTLNYGYTF. As DNA, the CDR3 is TGCGCCAGCAGCGCCGGGACACTGAACTATGGCTACACCTTC.

For the CDR3, the DNA is TGTGCCAGCAGCAAAGCGTACTGGCGGCCGAGGGAGAGCAATCAGCCCCAGCATTTT. Amino acid sequence: CASSKAYWRPRESNQPQHF. The chain has TRBV21-1 and TRBJ1-5. TRBV21-1 is an annotated pseudogene. The CDR3 runs 19 residues.

A few counts support this clonotype. V gene TRBV7-9 combines with J gene TRBJ1-1, with D perhaps matching TRBD1 (5 bases). The CDR3 runs to 11 residues. V was clipped by 6 bases and J by 8 bases, with 10 bases between them. From germline, CDR1 is SEHNR and CDR2 FQNEAQ (reference sequence). CDR3 nucleotides: TGTGCCAGCAGATTACGGGGGGAAGCTTTCTTT. This translates into CASRLRGEAFF.

This clonotype has ten or more counts. The rearrangement joins TRBV4-3 to TRBJ2-7, with TRBD1 matching 10 bases. V trimming: 5 bases; J trimming: 2 bases; junction bases outside the gene matches: 3. CDR3 length: 14 amino acids. CDR1 and CDR2 from the germline V gene are LGHNA and YSLEER. The CDR3 loop is CASSSGTGAYEQYF. The DNA for the CDR3 is TGCGCCAGCAGCTCCGGGACAGGGGCCTACGAGCAGTACTTC.

V is TRBV10-3 and J is TRBJ2-3; D unresolved. Trimming cost V 2 bases and J 0 bases, with 3 bases left between them. Per the germline V gene, CDR1 is ENHRY and CDR2 is SYGVKD. This CDR3 spans 13 amino acids. The DNA for the CDR3 is TGTGCCATCAGTGAGGAGAGCACAGATACGCAGTATTTT. Translated: CAISEESTDTQYF.